This is a list of T cell receptor beta chains from one sample in a study of post-analysis software for immune sequencing data. TCRdb itself ran the PCR reads through MiXCR, one entry per CDR3 protein. The table has about 460,000 distinct CDR3 sequences, roughly 45% seen once; the top ten hold 9% to 14%. The source material was blood. The receptors stem from a girl aged 10-17 years with multiple sclerosis. CDR3s include the opening cysteine and the closing phenylalanine or tryptophan. A D gene is named only where the DNA matches it firmly. Size is stated for part of the rows, as once, few or many counts, or as a class when the clone is expanded.

v_gene	j_gene	abundance	d_gene	CDR3aa	CDR3nt
TRBV7-2	TRBJ1-1	NA	NA	CASSPRVSDNTEAFF	TGTGCCAGCAGCCCCCGGGTGTCCGACAACACTGAAGCTTTCTTT
TRBV20-1	TRBJ2-2	NA	NA	CSAREIAVPGELFF	TGCAGTGCTAGAGAGATTGCGGTGCCCGGGGAGCTGTTTTTT
TRBV29-1	TRBJ2-1	NA	NA	CSVVPLANEQFF	TGCAGCGTTGTTCCCCTGGCCAATGAGCAGTTCTTC
TRBV11-3	TRBJ2-7	NA	NA	CASSLGGDDEQYF	TGTGCCAGCAGCTTAGGAGGGGACGACGAGCAGTACTTC
TRBV12-3/TRBV12-4	TRBJ2-7	few	TRBD1	CASSPGQGIYEQYF	TGTGCCAGCAGTCCGGGACAGGGGATATACGAGCAGTACTTC
TRBV6-2/TRBV6-3	TRBJ2-7	NA	TRBD2	CASSYSRLAGFSYEQYF	TGTGCCAGCAGTTACTCTCGACTAGCGGGGTTCTCCTACGAGCAGTACTTC
TRBV12-3/TRBV12-4	TRBJ2-4	few	NA	CASSLALSGVSKNIQYF	TGTGCCAGCAGTTTAGCTTTGTCAGGGGTCTCCAAAAACATTCAGTACTTC
TRBV19	TRBJ1-1	NA	TRBD1	CASSIGGTGKTEAFF	TGTGCCAGTAGTATAGGAGGGACAGGGAAAACTGAAGCTTTCTTT
TRBV1	TRBJ2-7	NA	NA	CTSSQGLAGDEQYF	TGCACCAGCAGCCAAGGGCTAGCGGGAGACGAGCAGTACTTC
TRBV3-1	TRBJ1-2	few	TRBD1	CASSQGQDRIYGYTF	TGTGCCAGCAGCCAAGGTCAGGACAGGATCTATGGCTACACCTTC
TRBV11-2	TRBJ1-4	NA	NA	CASSLIGGVAEKLFF	TGTGCCAGCAGCTTAATTGGGGGCGTTGCAGAAAAACTGTTTTTT
TRBV7-9	TRBJ2-3	few	TRBD2	CASSLAEGGDTDTQYF	TGTGCCAGCAGCTTAGCAGAGGGAGGGGACACAGATACGCAGTATTTT
TRBV6-5	TRBJ1-2	NA	NA	CASSYSTLGSYGYTF	TGTGCCAGCAGTTACTCCACCCTGGGCAGCTATGGCTACACCTTC
TRBV20-1	TRBJ2-1	NA	NA	CSAPAVNSYNEQFF	TGCAGTGCTCCCGCGGTAAACTCCTACAATGAGCAGTTCTTC
TRBV5-5	TRBJ1-1	few	NA	CASSLVQENTEAFF	TGTGCCAGCAGCTTGGTGCAGGAGAACACTGAAGCTTTCTTT
TRBV7-9	TRBJ2-1	once	TRBD1	CASSYKPGQGLEQFF	TGTGCCAGCAGCTATAAACCGGGACAGGGTTTGGAGCAGTTCTTC